The 11 T cell receptor beta chains below were found in one sample sequenced in a study of immune evolution from preneoplasia to lung adenocarcinoma. Some clones are missing from TCRdb's copy, which holds only in-frame ones; the method was immunoSEQ multiplex PCR. Here the sample spans under 7,500 clones, about 76% being singletons. Input material: FFPE minimally invasive lung adenocarcinoma tissue. The source of these receptors is a person between 70 and 80 years old with lung adenocarcinoma.

V and J are TRBV27 and TRBJ2-1; D is uncertain. Trimming shortened V by 6 bases and J by 8 bases, and 8 bases separated the two germline ends. Germline V gene data show CDR1 as MNHEY and CDR2 as SMNVEV (reference sequence). The CDR3 has 11 residues. The CDR3 DNA is TGTGCCAGCAGAGAATTAGATGAGCAGTTCTTC. It is translated as CASRELDEQFF.

This chain links TRBV29-1 with TRBJ1-2; tentative D call: TRBD1 (5 bases). The CDR3 covers 14 residues. Per germline, CDR1 SQVTM and CDR2 ANQGSEA. The V gene lost 1 base and the J gene lost 5 bases, with 14 bases spanning the gap. Here the CDR3 DNA reads TGCAGCGTTGAAGGGGGTCTCTGGGGGTATGGCTACACCTTC. Residues: CSVEGGLWGYGYTF.

The V and J genes are TRBV11-3 and TRBJ2-3; D uncertain. V was shortened by 3 bases and J by 4 bases, with 5 bases between the two germline ends. Germline values: CDR1 SGHNT, CDR2 YENEEA. The CDR3 contains 12 residues. The CDR3 coding sequence is TGTGCCAGCAGCTTCCGCGCAGATACGCAGTATTTT. It translates to CASSFRADTQYF.

In this sample, this clone turned up once. The chain couples TRBV7-9 to TRBJ2-7, with D uncertain. The CDR3 is made up of 13 amino acids. Germline loops: CDR1 SEHNR, CDR2 FQNEAQ (reference sequence). V was clipped by 1 base and J by 3 bases, with 7 bases between them. Here the CDR3 DNA reads TGTGCCAGCAGCTTAGGAGGTGTCTACGAGCAGTACTTC. It encodes CASSLGGVYEQYF.

The J gene is TRBJ2-2, the V gene TRBV29-1, with 9 bases lining up with TRBD2. From germline, CDR1 is SQVTM and CDR2 ANQGSEA. Germline trimming cut 6 bases from V and 6 bases from J; bases unmatched to any gene: 8. The CDR3 sequence is 14 residues long. CDR3 in DNA: TGCAGCGTGCTTAGCGGGAGTGCCTCCGGGGAGCTGTTTTTT. It yields the protein CSVLSGSASGELFF.

This rearrangement joins TRBV7-6 to TRBJ2-2; D possibly corresponds to TRBD2 (7 bases). The CDR3 sequence is 16 residues long. The germline gives CDR1 SGHVS, CDR2 FNYEAQ. V lost 8 bases and J 1 base, leaving 17 bases between the germline ends. The chain's CDR3 is CASPWRGPLNTGELFF. In DNA form, the CDR3 reads TGTGCCAGCCCCTGGCGGGGGCCTTTGAACACCGGGGAGCTGTTTTTT. The full variable domain, with the rest looked up from reference TRBV7-6 and TRBJ2-2, is GAGVSQSPRYKVTKRGQDVALRCDPISGHVSLYWYRQALGQGPEFLTYFNYEAQQDKSGLPNDRFSAERPEGSISTLTIQRTEQRDSAMYRCASPWRGPLNTGELFFGEGSRLTVL.

This clone is large (0.1 to 1%) by share. The V call is TRBV7-8, the J call TRBJ1-5, with D unclear. Germline V gives CDR1 SGHVS, CDR2 FQNEAQ. The CDR3 is 15 residues long. Between the trimmed V and J ends, which lost 1 base and 4 bases, there was a span of 11 bases. The CDR3 DNA reads as TGTGCCAGCAGCTTAGGGGTTGGGCTTAATCAGCCCCAGCATTTT. Amino acid sequence: CASSLGVGLNQPQHF.

The chain couples TRBV6-4 to TRBJ2-1; possibly TRBD1 for D (5 bases). Germline V lookup: CDR1 MRHNA, CDR2 SNTAGT. The CDR3 has 16 residues. The ends were cut back, 0 bases at V and 0 bases at J, with 9 bases in the middle. The CDR3, as DNA: TGTGCCAGCAGTGACTCGGGGCGAAGCTCCTACAATGAGCAGTTCTTC. This codes for CASSDSGRSSYNEQFF.

The V call is TRBV27, the J call TRBJ2-1, with TRBD2 as a possible D gene (5 bases). V was cut by 6 bases and J by 7 bases, with 16 bases left in between. From germline, CDR1 is MNHEY and CDR2 SMNVEV (reference sequence). The CDR3 runs 14 residues. The DNA for the CDR3 is TGTGCCAGCAGCGCCGGGATCACTGCTAATGAGCAGTTCTTC. Translating gives CASSAGITANEQFF.

This chain connects TRBV4-3 to TRBJ1-3; D not certain. The CDR3 runs to 15 residues. The germline CDR1 and CDR2 sequences are LGHNA and YSLEER. Trimming pared 0 bases from V and 0 bases from J, leaving 6 bases between. The CDR3 nucleotides read TGCGCCAGCAGCCAAGATCGGTTCTCTGGAAACACCATATATTTT. Translating gives CASSQDRFSGNTIYF.

The chain employs TRBV7-9 and TRBJ2-7, with TRBD1 matching over 8 bases. Germline V gene data show CDR1 as SEHNR and CDR2 as FQNEAQ (reference sequence). The trim removed 4 bases at V and 3 bases at J, leaving 5 bases unmatched. This CDR3 has 14 amino acids. The CDR3 DNA reads TGTGCCAGCAGCTCACCGGGACAGGTCTACGAGCAGTACTTC. It yields the protein CASSSPGQVYEQYF.